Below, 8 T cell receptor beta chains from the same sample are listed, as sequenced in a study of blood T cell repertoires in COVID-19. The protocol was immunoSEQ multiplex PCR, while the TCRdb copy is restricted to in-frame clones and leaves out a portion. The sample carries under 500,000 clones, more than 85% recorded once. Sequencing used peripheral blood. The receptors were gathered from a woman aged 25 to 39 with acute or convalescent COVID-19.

CDR3 nucleotides: TGCGCCAGCAGTGAGTCCCCCTTTAACACTGAAGCTTTCTTT. Its translation is CASSESPFNTEAFF. The gene calls are TRBV10-2 and TRBJ1-1; no reliable D call. CDR1 and CDR2 from the germline V gene are WSHSY and SAAADI. This CDR3 is 14 amino acids long. V was shortened by 0 bases and J by 2 bases, with 7 bases between the two germline ends.

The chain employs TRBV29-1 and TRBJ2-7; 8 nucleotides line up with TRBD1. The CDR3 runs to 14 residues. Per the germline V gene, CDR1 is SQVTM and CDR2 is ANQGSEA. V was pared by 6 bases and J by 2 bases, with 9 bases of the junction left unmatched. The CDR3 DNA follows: TGCAGCGTCGTGGGCAGGGGGCGCGCCTACGAGCAGTACTTC. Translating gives CSVVGRGRAYEQYF.

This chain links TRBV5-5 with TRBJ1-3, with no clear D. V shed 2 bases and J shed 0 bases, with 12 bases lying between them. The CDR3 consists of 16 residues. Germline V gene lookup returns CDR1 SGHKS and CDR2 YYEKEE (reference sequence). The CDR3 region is CASSFSVLSSGNTIYF. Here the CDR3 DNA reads TGTGCCAGCAGCTTTTCGGTTTTAAGCTCTGGAAACACCATATATTTT.

In nucleotides, the CDR3 is TGTGCCAGCAGTTTGCGGACAGGGGTTTTGTACGAGCAGTACTTC. It translates to CASSLRTGVLYEQYF. The chain employs TRBV28 and TRBJ2-7; 9 bases align to TRBD1. This CDR3 is 15 amino acids long. Germline loops: CDR1 MDHEN, CDR2 SYDVKM. Trimming took 3 bases from V and 4 from J; bases not matched to a gene: 7.

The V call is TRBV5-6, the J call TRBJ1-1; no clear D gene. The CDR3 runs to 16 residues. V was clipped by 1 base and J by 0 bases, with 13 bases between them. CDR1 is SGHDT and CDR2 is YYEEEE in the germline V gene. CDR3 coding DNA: TGTGCCAGCAGCTTGAGAACTATTAGCTTGAACACTGAAGCTTTCTTT. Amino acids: CASSLRTISLNTEAFF.

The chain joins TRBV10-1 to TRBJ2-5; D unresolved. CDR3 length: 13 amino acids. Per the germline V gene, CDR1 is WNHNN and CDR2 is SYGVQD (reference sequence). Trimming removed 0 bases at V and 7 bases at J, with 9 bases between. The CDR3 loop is CASSESTRGTQYF. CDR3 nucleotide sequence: TGCGCCAGCAGTGAGTCCACGAGAGGGACCCAGTACTTC.

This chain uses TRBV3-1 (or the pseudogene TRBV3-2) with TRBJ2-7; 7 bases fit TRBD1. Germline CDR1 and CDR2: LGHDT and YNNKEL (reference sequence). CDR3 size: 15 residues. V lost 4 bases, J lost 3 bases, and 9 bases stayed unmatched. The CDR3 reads CASSPRDRGGYEQYF. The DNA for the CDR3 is TGTGCCAGCAGCCCCCGGGACAGAGGGGGCTACGAGCAGTACTTC.

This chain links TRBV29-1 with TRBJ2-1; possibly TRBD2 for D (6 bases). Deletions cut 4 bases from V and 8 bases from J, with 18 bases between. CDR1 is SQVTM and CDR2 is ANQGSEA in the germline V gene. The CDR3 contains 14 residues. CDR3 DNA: TGCAGCGTTGGCCGGGCAGGCGGGGTCGATGAGCAGTTCTTC. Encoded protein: CSVGRAGGVDEQFF.